Sequencing of this TCR beta chain was carried out in a study of graft-versus-host responses after intestinal transplantation. Germline V gene lookup returns CDR1 SQVTM and CDR2 ANQGSEA. The CDR3 length is 16 residues. V gave up 2 bases and J gave up 1 base; unmatched junction bases: 8. This table comes from immunoSEQ multiplex PCR, and its TCRdb copy is limited to in-frame clones, with some not included. Of 29,000 or so clones in the sample, 85% to 95% are singletons; the top ten hold less than 0.75%. The gene calls are TRBV29-1 and TRBJ2-1, with TRBD1 matching over 7 bases. This TCR derives from a human patient who received an intestinal transplant, so some T cells may come from the graft donor. Sequences were derived from PBMCs, sampled about 62 days after intestinal transplant. This chain's CDR3 is CSVESADRLSYNEQFF. The DNA for the CDR3 is TGCAGCGTTGAATCGGCGGACAGGCTTTCCTACAATGAGCAGTTCTTC.